This paragraph covers one T cell receptor beta chain sequence. The entry originates in a study of blood T cell repertoires in COVID-19. In the study overall: Both acute and convalescent COVID-19 samples were obtained from the United States, Italy and Spain. Sample material is recorded as cDNA or gDNA derived from T cells, B-cell-depleted T cells, or PBMCs.

In the authors' workflow: Counts of nucleated cells, estimated from reference gene primer amplification, were obtained. Using immunoSEQ multiplex PCR, the repertoire was profiled, and TCRdb retains in-frame clones only, with some absent. V and J calls plus clone size are reproduced from that table; the DNA served to infer D and trimming. The sample records about 260,000 clones, over 80% being singletons. This CDR3 comprises 14 residues. Trimming stripped 4 bases from V and 2 bases from J, with 9 bases between. Germline CDR1 and CDR2: SGHNT and YYREEE (reference sequence). The receptor was derived from a woman aged 40 to 55 who had recovered from COVID-19. The rearrangement uses TRBV5-4 and TRBJ2-2, with a weak D call TRBD1 (5 bases). Sample: peripheral blood. This CDR3 reads CASSPRTNTGELFF. CDR3 nucleotide sequence: TGTGCCAGCAGCCCCAGGACAAACACCGGGGAGCTGTTTTTT. The variable domain in full, with the rest retrieved from reference TRBV5-4 and TRBJ2-2, is ETGVTQSPTHLIKTRGQQVTLRCSSQSGHNTVSWYQQALGQGPQFIFQYYREEENGRGNFPPRFSGLQFPNYSSELNVNALELDDSALYLCASSPRTNTGELFFGEGSRLTVL.